This T cell receptor (beta chain) was profiled in a study of cytomegalovirus exposure and HLA in healthy donors listed by TCRdb under 2017. Background for the entire study: According to an earlier analysis of 450 to 650 of the donors, about 170 million T cells yielded over 100 million unique TCR beta sequences and 250 to 350 Gb of sequence data. The study was designed to test whether signatures of past pathogen exposure could be identified by cataloging public T cell receptors. Genome-wide SNP genotypes for about 65% of the roughly 700 donors were used in a later genetic analysis, which treated that subset as a discovery cohort. Rather than using new phenotypic data, the later analysis identified candidate immune exposures from TCR beta sequences and from how often those sequences occurred across donors. In a later analysis, previously published TCR beta repertoires from about 670 donors were re-analyzed and high-resolution HLA genotyping was added so that TCR occurrence patterns could be studied. On average, around 200,000 unique TCR beta nucleotide sequences were sequenced per donor among a few hundred genotyped donors of the cohort, with about 19% of those sequences being non-productive. High-throughput TCR immunosequencing, statistical association of individual TCRs with disease status, and machine learning were combined to predict cytomegalovirus infection status. Every repertoire in the discovery cohort had been generated on one and the same sequencing platform. Donor age, sex, ethnicity and CMV serostatus were collected together with the repertoire data. The study profiled the T cell repertoires of hundreds of subjects by immunosequencing and related them to cytomegalovirus serostatus. Approximately 310 gigabases of sequencing data and 70 million to 100 million unique TCR sequences were included in an early release covering under 650 HLA-typed donors. A few DR-DQ haplotypes were treated as single units for association and clustering because of strong linkage in the cohort. An earlier analysis of around 580 of the donors used high-throughput TCR beta sequencing to judge whether each TCR beta V gene segment behaved as functional or pseudogenic. The number of typed donors differed by locus: roughly 620-630 for A, B, C, DRB1 and DQB1; 522 for DQA1; some 610 for DPA1; and 400 to 480 for DPB1. Of the roughly 400 genotyped donors, 75% to 85% were placed in the genetic ancestry cluster associated with self-reported Caucasian donors. Class I and class II HLA loci were covered by the typing at four-digit resolution. Besides the first cohort of roughly 640 subjects, a separate validation cohort made up of 95 to 150 different subjects was used. Here is what the overall study found, with its caveats: Presence/absence analyses assumed roughly uniform sequencing depth across donors, an assumption that may not hold. According to a later analysis, parvovirus B19, influenza, CMV and Epstein-Barr virus appeared linked to several top co-occurrence clusters. Only TCR beta chains were sequenced in this cohort, and the absence of alpha or paired-chain data limited detectable features. In a later analysis, most CMV-associated TCR beta chains were found to appear HLA-restricted, with HLA associations seemingly driven largely by CMV exposure. A later genetic analysis reported fewer N-insertions in productive TCRs among donors in an Asian-associated ancestry cluster than the roughly 700-donor mean. Compared with equally common non-associated chains, HLA-associated TCR beta chains in a later analysis were more clonally expanded and had lower generation probabilities. Linkage disequilibrium might explain the correlated functional status among segregating V segments, but an unknown experimental factor could not be ruled out. Because the 87-base-pair reads could not distinguish some IMGT-functional V segments, including TRBV6-2 and TRBV6-3, those segments were excluded. Broadly in line with IMGT annotations, most TCR beta V segments showed up in productive rearrangements about 90% or about 30% of the time in an earlier analysis of several hundred of the donors. The study listed 164 TCR beta chains as associated with cytomegalovirus. In a later genetic analysis, a missense DCLRE1C variant was associated with V-gene and J-gene trimming of TCR beta chains, and the association was replicated in an independent cohort. The classifier was reported to diagnose cytomegalovirus status with high specificity and sensitivity in both the original cohort and the validation cohort. A later analysis found that TCR association rates varied across HLA loci, with DRB1 alleles showing the most associated TCRs and HLA-C alleles the fewest. Three of the identified cytomegalovirus-associated TCR beta chains were confirmed in vitro to be specific for cytomegalovirus antigens. A further reported finding was that TCR beta sequences accurately predicted the HLA-A and HLA-B alleles for most subjects in the first cohort. A cluster of highly shared sequence variants was judged likely to represent a technical artifact of the sequencing pipeline. Because HLA typing was unavailable for some donors at each locus, only the typed subset was used in association tests. The earlier analysis of 450 to 700 of the donors excluded 15 to 20 rarely observed V segments, including chromosome 9 orphons, because counts were too low. CMV serostatus was the only immune exposure information available for the cohort. Strong co-occurrence of HLA alleles, especially DR and DQ, made assigning TCR associations to individual alleles difficult. It was suggested by the authors that the approach could potentially be generalized to other disease states and immunological phenotypes. Most TCR sequences were observed very rarely across donors, whereas some public TCRs were present in many individuals. In a later analysis, over 15,000 TCR beta sequences were associated with specific HLA alleles at a false discovery rate of 0.05.

The cohort was made up of approximately 700 healthy bone marrow donors. Cohort members were all nominally healthy when sampled, although unrecorded immune exposures were likely present. Of the 600 to 750 cohort members, nearly 300 had a positive CMV serostatus and about 400 had a negative one, while no CMV serostatus was recorded for the donor. A peripheral blood sample was collected from each donor, and TCR beta sequencing was performed on peripheral blood mononuclear cells. The Qiagen DNeasy Blood Extraction Kit was used to extract genomic DNA from the blood cell samples. Regarding this clone: No cognate antigen has been identified for it. Nothing much larger sits one base from this clone, and base qualities are not available.

Libraries were prepared through the immunoSEQ multiplex PCR assay. The multiplex PCR relied on a mix of 60 forward primers for TCR Vbeta segments and 13 reverse primers for TCR Jbeta segments. A multiplex PCR assay on genomic DNA amplified the CDR3 region of rearranged TCR beta genes. Amplified TCR beta libraries were sequenced as 87-base-pair reads on the Illumina HiSeq System. As for the authors' bioinformatics: A later analysis tallied 75 million to 95 million unique TCR beta chains across the 700 or so repertoires, and roughly 11 million of those chains were shared by two or more donors. Raw reads were error-corrected and collapsed into unique sequences with a nearest-neighbor algorithm that merged closely related sequences to remove PCR and sequencing errors. CDR3 sequences were aligned to IMGT reference sequences to assign V, D and J gene segments. For a sequence to be retained, a match of at least six nucleotides to both a V gene segment and a J gene segment was required. Rearrangements were called productive when the CDR3 lacked stop codons and stayed in frame with V and J; all others were non-productive. CDR3 was defined by IMGT convention, running from the second conserved V-encoded cysteine to the conserved J-encoded phenylalanine. The earlier analysis of 500 to 750 of the donors excluded any sequence lacking an unambiguous match to a single V gene segment. In an earlier analysis of 587 of the donors, V segments were called functional above 56.7% productive rearrangements and were called segregating when the between-donor standard deviation exceeded 5%. To diagnose cytomegalovirus status from the catalog of TCR beta chain sequences, a statistical classification framework was built. V and J gene assignment, in a later analysis, came from comparing TCR nucleotide sequences with IMGT/GENE-DB human TR gene sequences. Using the TCRdist pipeline, a later analysis assigned CDR3 sequences along with most-parsimonious VDJ recombination scenarios. A later analysis defined each TCR beta chain by its CDR3 amino acid sequence plus V-gene family, and excluded reads lacking a unique V-gene family. In a later analysis, approximately 590 highly shared, low-generation-probability nucleotide sequences were removed to address suspected cross-contamination and a sequencing artifact. A later analysis calculated a clonal expansion index for each public chain from normalized within-repertoire ranks of inferred template counts. In a later analysis, generation probabilities were computed using a VDJ recombination model fitted to out-of-frame rearrangements, and the results were checked against IGoR. In a later analysis, hypergeometric tests were used to score TCR-TCR, TCR-HLA and TCR-CMV co-occurrence, with a repertoire-size bias correction applied to TCR pairs. To estimate false discovery rates, a later analysis permuted the HLA or CMV assignments 20 times. A later analysis grouped co-occurring TCRs with DBSCAN, adding TCRdist sequence similarity when clustering within HLA-allele-positive subsets. Repertoires with fewer than 30,000 or more than 120,000 public chains were left out of co-occurrence clustering, as were about five repertoires with anomalous nucleotide sharing. This immuneACCESS table, as held by TCRdb, lists in-frame sequences with V and J called but not all clones. Of the missing ones, under half trace to an unresolved V gene in checked studies; the others have no known cause. The V and J calls and clone size are taken from that table; D and trimming were inferred from the DNA. For this sample the table gives roughly 120,000 clones, of which approximately 80% were detected only once. The ten largest clones capture about 3.7% of the sample.

The germline V gene encodes CDR1 MDHEN and CDR2 SYDVKM. V is reduced by 10 bases and J by 3 bases, leaving a spacing of 17 bases between them. The CDR3, cysteine through phenylalanine, is 14 amino acids long. The read is trimmed to its CDR3 DNA, 42 bases read in frame from base 1. The sample consisted of PBMCs. The clonotype originates from a human donor in good health. Recombination connected TRBV28 to TRBJ2-3; tentative D gene TRBD2, with 5 bases matching. The CDR3 has the sequence CAISPYSVTDTQYF. In nucleotides, the sequence is TGTGCCATCTCCCCGTATAGCGTGACAGATACGCAGTATTTT.